The clone carrying this TCR beta chain has a count of ten or more. The data were obtained in a study of Graves' ophthalmopathy and Graves' hyperthyroidism. Ophthalmopathy was moderately-to-severely active, CAS at least 3, NOSPECS at least 4, lasting under 3 months. Amplification of TCR beta CDR3 regions used RNA transcripts. First-round RT-PCR relied on HTBI primers, and a second-round multiplex PCR came next. TCRdb re-derived calls from the multiplex PCR reads in MiXCR, one entry per CDR3 protein. The sample yields 350,000 to 400,000 distinct CDR3 sequences, approximately 20% seen once. The CDR3 runs to 16 residues. Germline V lookup: CDR1 LGHNA, CDR2 YNFKEQ. V shed 1 base and J shed 0 bases, with 10 bases lying between them.

The clonotype originates from a woman aged 18-35 years with Graves' ophthalmopathy. The V gene is TRBV4-2, the J gene TRBJ2-4; the D gene is possibly TRBD1 (5 bases). Sequencing used peripheral blood. The CDR3 DNA sequence: TGTGCCAGCAGCCAAGCCGACAGACTAGCCAAAAACATTCAGTACTTC. Its translation: CASSQADRLAKNIQYF.